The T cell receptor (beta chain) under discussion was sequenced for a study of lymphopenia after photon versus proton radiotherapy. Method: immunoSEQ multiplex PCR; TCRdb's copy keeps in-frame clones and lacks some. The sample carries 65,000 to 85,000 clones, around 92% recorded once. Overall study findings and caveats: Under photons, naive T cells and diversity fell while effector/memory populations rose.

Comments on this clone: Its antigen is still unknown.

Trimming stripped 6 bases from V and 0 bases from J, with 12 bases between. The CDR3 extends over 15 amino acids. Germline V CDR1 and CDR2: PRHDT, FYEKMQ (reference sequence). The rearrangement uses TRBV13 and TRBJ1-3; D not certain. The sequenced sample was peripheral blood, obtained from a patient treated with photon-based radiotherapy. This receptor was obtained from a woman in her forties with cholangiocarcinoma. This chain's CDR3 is CASRRAFNSGNTIYF. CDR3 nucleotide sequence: TGTGCCAGCAGACGTGCATTTAACTCTGGAAACACCATATATTTT.